The 8 T cell receptor beta chains below come from one sample, sequenced in a study of T cell responses to AZD1222 COVID-19 vaccine. Produced via immunoSEQ multiplex PCR; TCRdb's table is partial and in-frame only. The sample holds approximately 170,000 clones, approximately 95% seen once. Sequenced here: peripheral blood, sampled on day 0 of AZD1222 vaccination. These receptors were taken from an adult in good health.

The chain joins TRBV6-4 to TRBJ2-1, with no clear D. Trimming left V 0 bases short and J 10 bases short, with 10 bases between. The CDR3 totals 13 residues. Germline V gene sequence: CDR1 MRHNA, CDR2 SNTAGT. CDR3 protein: CASSDSLVREQFF. The CDR3 DNA sequence: TGTGCCAGCAGTGACTCCCTTGTTCGGGAGCAGTTCTTC.

The CDR3 bases are TGTGCCAGCAGCCAAGAGACGGTGGGAAACACCATATATTTT. Its protein is CASSQETVGNTIYF. This rearrangement joins TRBV3-1 (or the pseudogene TRBV3-2) to TRBJ1-3, with D uncertain. CDR1 is LGHDT and CDR2 is YNNKEL in the germline V gene (reference sequence). This CDR3 is 14 amino acids long. V gave up 0 bases and J gave up 4 bases, with 7 bases separating them.

V usage is TRBV19 and J usage is TRBJ2-1; D remains ambiguous. Between the trimmed V and J ends, which lost 0 bases and 9 bases, there was a span of 9 bases. CDR3 length: 13 amino acids. Germline CDR1 LNHDA, CDR2 SQIVND (reference sequence). CDR3 sequence: CASSIEGLGEQFF. CDR3 nucleotides: TGTGCCAGTAGTATAGAAGGGTTAGGTGAGCAGTTCTTC. Filled out from reference TRBV19 and TRBJ2-1, the complete variable domain reads DGGITQSPKYLFRKEGQNVTLSCEQNLNHDAMYWYRQDPGQGLRLIYYSQIVNDFQKGDIAEGYSVSREKKESFPLTVTSAQKNPTAFYLCASSIEGLGEQFFGPGTRLTVL.

The chain is built from TRBV5-1 and TRBJ2-1; the D gene is possibly TRBD1 (5 bases). Trimming removed 4 bases from V and 1 base from J, with 12 bases in between. Germline V gives CDR1 SGHRS, CDR2 YFSETQ. This CDR3 contains 15 residues. The CDR3 region is CASSGAESSYNEQFF. As DNA, the CDR3 is TGCGCCAGCAGCGGGGCCGAAAGTTCCTACAATGAGCAGTTCTTC.

This chain uses TRBV11-3 with TRBJ1-1; D call uncertain. The CDR3 loop spans 13 amino acids. V gave up 5 bases and J gave up 8 bases, with 15 bases separating them. From germline, CDR1 is SGHNT and CDR2 YENEEA. CDR3 loop: CASSRSMSAEAFF. The CDR3, as DNA: TGTGCCAGCAGCCGCTCTATGAGCGCAGAAGCTTTCTTT.

This chain uses TRBV7-9 with TRBJ2-1; the D is unclear. CDR3 size: 15 residues. The V gene lost 5 bases and the J gene lost 0 bases, with 11 bases spanning the gap. Germline CDR1 and CDR2: SEHNR and FQNEAQ (reference sequence). The CDR3 sequence is CASSPKGISYNEQFF. The CDR3 DNA reads as TGTGCCAGCAGCCCTAAGGGAATCTCCTACAATGAGCAGTTCTTC.

This chain links TRBV5-6 with TRBJ1-1, with a possible D match to TRBD1 (5 bases). V dropped 6 bases and J dropped 1 base, with 10 bases sitting between them. Germline CDR1 is SGHDT and CDR2 is YYEEEE. The CDR3 is made up of 13 amino acids. The CDR3 DNA sequence: TGTGCCAGCAACGGGGGTTGGAACACTGAAGCTTTCTTT. Residues: CASNGGWNTEAFF.

This clone was detected once. The chain is built from TRBV7-9 and TRBJ1-2, with 8 bases fitting TRBD1. V shed 3 bases and J 7 bases; nucleotides not matched to a gene: 1. This CDR3 region has 12 residues. Germline CDR1 is SEHNR and CDR2 is FQNEAQ (reference sequence). For the CDR3, the DNA is TGTGCCAGCAGCTTGGGGACAGGTGGCTACACCTTC. Translating gives CASSLGTGGYTF.